These T cell receptor beta chains were read from a single sample in a study of T-cell memory formation after mild COVID-19. Each CDR3 protein gets one entry after TCRdb re-called the 5' RACE reads with MiXCR. The repertoire consists of fewer than 60,000 distinct CDR3 sequences, with about 12% occurring once and the leading ten covering almost 25%. The sequenced sample was PBMCs or a T cell subset sorted from them (not recorded which). These receptors originate from a man aged 18 to 35 who had mild COVID-19 (a few samples of this study predate the infection). Cell type and time point are not known. CDR3s include the opening cysteine and the closing phenylalanine or tryptophan. The order of the fields is V gene, CDR3 protein.

TRBV29-1 CSVESGTGSRGYTF
TRBV7-3 CASSPSSGYNEQFF
TRBV15 CATSRGGYEQYF
TRBV20-1 CSASQLAKNIQYF
TRBV7-8 CASSLAHYTQYF
TRBV4-3 CASSQDRSPDEKLFF
TRBV20-1 CSARVALLGTEAFF
TRBV6-1 CASSEWEGDTQYF
TRBV27 CASTGAGDNYGYTF
TRBV4-1 CASSQQIQGEFGYTF
TRBV12-3/TRBV12-4 CASSLEYGVYGYTF
TRBV4-3 CASSLRWGAYGYTF
TRBV18 CASSSGTGSYEQYF
TRBV5-1 CASSLAQKWDGYTF
TRBV4-2 CASSQGLAGGYEQYF
TRBV20-1 CSMISVGGAGEQFF
TRBV28 CASSTTRQGAGEKLFF
TRBV5-1 CASSPGDPRNIQYF
TRBV7-6 CASSHSTRYEADTQYF
TRBV7-6 CASGGQNSGELFF
TRBV27 CASQRGGGTGELFF
TRBV10-3 CAISESGGEEKLFF
TRBV5-1 CASSAGGGRETQYF
TRBV28 CASSLEGRTEAFF
TRBV7-9 CASSQGQETDTQYF
TRBV4-3 CASSQAPWTHGETQYF
TRBV5-1 CASSGTSGSSSTDTQYF
TRBV29-1 CSVGDQGSEAFF
TRBV7-3 CASSTGPGQAFF
TRBV6-5 CASSYSGPGGEAFF
TRBV4-3 CASSNLAGQAGELFF
TRBV5-1 CASSLVGQGWTNEKLFF
TRBV5-1 CASSKDRGPTEAFF
TRBV20-1 CSATPFSGGGSQETQYF
TRBV20-1 CSASLSGGARETQYF
TRBV20-1 CSATGLGDEQYF
TRBV10-3 CAIKGTAQETQYF
TRBV11-3 CASSQKQGDYNEQFF
TRBV7-3 CASSEQYSNQPQHF
TRBV2 CASTGGAGTEAFF
TRBV5-4 CASSPTGMEETQYF
TRBV6-1 CATRTGVYTEAFF
TRBV7-2 CASSGVSGGQETQYF
TRBV27 CASSLGLEQFF
TRBV28 CASSSGSFSSYNEQFF